Each of the 2 T cell receptor beta chains below was sequenced from the same sample in a study of regulatory T cells in long-lasting Graves disease. Sample time point: newly diagnosed GD, antithyroid drugs for less than 3 months. The TCR library was made from RNA that had been extracted from PBMCs in TRIzol. Researchers made TCR beta libraries by using iRepertoire HTBI primers and running Arm-PCR on CDR3 regions. TCRdb analysed the multiplex PCR reads with MiXCR anew, one entry per CDR3 protein. The repertoire holds roughly 260,000 distinct CDR3 sequences, with around 19% as singletons. The same data also contributed to another study, on T cells in Graves' hyperthyroidism and ophthalmopathy.

The specimen was peripheral blood mononuclear cells (PBMCs), collected at new diagnosis, from a patient treated with antithyroid drugs. The source of these receptors is a woman in her thirties with Graves disease.

This clonotype was seen many times. The chain recombines TRBV2 with TRBJ1-6; D is uncertain. The CDR3 is made up of 15 amino acids. Germline loops: CDR1 SNHLY, CDR2 FYNNEI. V was pared by 6 bases and J by 3 bases, with 12 bases between. CDR3 nucleotides: TGTGCCAGCAGGTTGTCTAGGTTCTATAATTCACCCCTCCACTTT. This codes for CASRLSRFYNSPLHF.

This clonotype was counted ten times or more. The chain uses TRBV12-3 or TRBV12-4 and TRBJ2-1; 7 bases line up with TRBD1. The CDR3 has 14 amino acids. V dropped 7 bases and J dropped 2; count of bases not matched to a gene: 5. DNA of the CDR3: TGTGCCAGCAACTACGGGACAGCCTACAATGAGCAGTTCTTC. Amino acids: CASNYGTAYNEQFF.